This entry lists 27 T cell receptor beta chains sequenced from one sample in a study of shared clonotypes between healthy human individuals. The method was immunoSEQ multiplex PCR; TCRdb's version includes in-frame clones alone and lacks a portion of them. The sample lists 450,000 to 500,000 clones, 76% seen once, with over 10% in the top ten. The sequenced sample was PBMCs. The receptors derive from a middle-aged woman in good health. Some clones in this sample may be carry-over from other donors' samples.

This clone turned up a few times. V and J are TRBV7-2 and TRBJ1-5; a weak D match, TRBD1 (6 bases). CDR3 size: 12 residues. CDR1 SGHTA and CDR2 FQGNSA come from the germline V gene. Trimming cost V 4 bases and J 9 bases, with 10 bases left between them. The CDR3 sequence is CASSYTGRPQHF. The CDR3 nucleotides read TGTGCCAGCAGCTATACAGGGAGGCCCCAGCATTTT.

The rearrangement joins TRBV14 to TRBJ2-3, with TRBD2 identical over 7 bases. Germline V gene lookup returns CDR1 SGHDN and CDR2 FVKESK. V lost 4 bases and J lost 1; bases outside the gene matches: 2. This CDR3 has 14 amino acids. The CDR3 reads CASSLGLRTDTQYF. The CDR3 DNA reads TGTGCCAGCAGCCTGGGACTACGCACAGATACGCAGTATTTT. The complete variable domain, with remaining parts taken from reference TRBV14 and TRBJ2-3, reads EAGVTQFPSHSVIEKGQTVTLRCDPISGHDNLYWYRRVMGKEIKFLLHFVKESKQDESGMPNNRFLAERTGGTYSTLKVQPAELEDSGVYFCASSLGLRTDTQYFGPGTRLTVL.

This chain links TRBV27 with TRBJ2-4; the match to TRBD2 covers 11 bases. There are 15 residues in the CDR3. CDR1 is MNHEY, CDR2 SMNVEV, per germline (reference sequence). V gave up 5 bases and J gave up 6 bases; unmatched junction bases: 6. This chain's CDR3 is CASSQPGLAVNIQYF. CDR3 coding DNA: TGTGCCAGCAGTCAACCGGGACTAGCGGTAAACATTCAGTACTTC.

The V call is TRBV30, the J call TRBJ1-1; D gene unclear. Trimming pared 0 bases from V and 3 bases from J, leaving 8 bases between. The CDR3 consists of 13 residues. Per germline, CDR1 GTSNPN and CDR2 SVGIG (reference sequence). CDR3 nucleotides: TGTGCCTGGAGTGTCTTAGCGGACACTGAAGCTTTCTTT. Translation gives CAWSVLADTEAFF.

J is TRBJ2-2 and V is TRBV2; TRBD1 aligns across 9 bases. CDR3 length: 15 amino acids. Trimming at V came to 7 bases and at J to 6 bases, leaving 9 bases not matched to a gene. Germline V gives CDR1 SNHLY, CDR2 FYNNEI. In DNA form, the CDR3 reads TGTGCCAGCAATGACCGGGACAGGGCATCCGGGGAGCTGTTTTTT. This codes for CASNDRDRASGELFF.

This clone was seen only once. This rearrangement joins TRBV30 to TRBJ1-6; weak D call: TRBD1 (5 bases). CDR1 GTSNPN and CDR2 SVGIG come from the germline V gene (reference sequence). There are 14 residues in the CDR3. The chain's CDR3 is CATSGAGHNSPLHF. The CDR3 DNA sequence: TGTGCGACCTCGGGAGCGGGACATAATTCACCCCTCCACTTT.

The rearrangement uses TRBV28 and TRBJ2-5; TRBD1 matches at 8 bases. The tail of the sequence fits TRBJ2-7 better, so the J call may be wrong. Germline V gives CDR1 MDHEN, CDR2 SYDVKM. CDR3 length: 14 amino acids. The CDR3 nucleotides are TGTGCCAGCGGCGGACGGACAGGGATCTACGAGCAGTACTTC. This encodes CASGGRTGIYEQYF.

This chain uses TRBV2 with TRBJ1-5; D gene unclear. V was pared by 5 bases and J by 0 bases, with 11 bases between. This CDR3 is 15 amino acids long. CDR1 and CDR2 (germline): SNHLY, FYNNEI. CDR3 amino acids: CASSPPYYSNQPQHF. CDR3 bases: TGTGCCAGCAGTCCTCCCTACTATAGCAATCAGCCCCAGCATTTT.

V and J are TRBV10-3 and TRBJ2-7; tentatively, D is TRBD1 or TRBD2 (5 bases each). CDR3 length: 15 amino acids. Deletions cut 4 bases from V and 3 bases from J, with 16 bases between. Germline CDR1 ENHRY, CDR2 SYGVKD. The CDR3 sequence is CAISGPRDGYYEQYF. The CDR3 DNA sequence: TGTGCCATCAGTGGCCCCCGGGACGGATACTACGAGCAGTACTTC.

J is TRBJ2-3 and V is TRBV5-4; 10 bases line up with TRBD2. This CDR3 has 16 amino acids. J gave up 5 bases and V 3 bases, and 9 bases lay outside the gene matches. Germline CDR1 and CDR2: SGHNT and YYREEE (reference sequence). The CDR3 bases are TGTGCCAGCAGCTCCGGAACTAGCGGGACGGTAGATACGCAGTATTTT. Protein product: CASSSGTSGTVDTQYF.

The chain uses TRBV7-9 and TRBJ1-4; no definite D call. Germline V gene sequence: CDR1 SEHNR, CDR2 FQNEAQ (reference sequence). CDR3 length equals 15 residues. V shed 1 base and J shed 1 base, with 7 bases lying between them. The chain's CDR3 is CASSLEGGTNEKLFF. The CDR3 region has the DNA TGTGCCAGCAGCTTAGAGGGCGGAACTAATGAAAAACTGTTTTTT.

The genes are TRBV4-1 and TRBJ1-5, with 7 positions matching TRBD1. The trim removed 3 bases at V and 10 bases at J, leaving 12 bases unmatched. This CDR3 region has 15 residues. CDR1 MGHRA and CDR2 YSYEKL come from the germline V gene. The DNA for the CDR3 is TGCGCCAGCAGCCAGGAAGGGACAGCAGGAACCCCCCAGCATTTT. This gives the protein CASSQEGTAGTPQHF.

This clone occurred many times. The junction departs from germline at one end; a sequencing error may be responsible. The chain combines TRBV4-2 with TRBJ2-5; 7 nucleotides match TRBD2. The CDR3 extends over 15 amino acids. CDR1 is LGHNA and CDR2 is YNFKEQ in the germline V gene. The CDR3 DNA reads TGTGCCAGCTGCCATTCTTCTAGCGGCCAAGAGACCCAGTACTTC. Its protein product is CASCHSSSGQETQYF.

V gene TRBV28 combines with J gene TRBJ1-4; no definite D call. Germline V CDR1 and CDR2: MDHEN, SYDVKM. V shed 7 bases and J shed 5 bases, with 5 bases lying between them. The CDR3 extends over 11 amino acids. For the CDR3, the DNA is TGTGCCAGCATGAGGAATGAAAAACTGTTTTTT. This encodes CASMRNEKLFF.

The chain links TRBV7-2 to TRBJ1-3; perhaps TRBD1 as D (6 bases). The V and J ends lost 4 bases and 2 bases respectively, with 12 bases between them. This CDR3 spans 15 amino acids. The germline CDR1 and CDR2 sequences are SGHTA and FQGNSA. The chain's CDR3 is CASSSSWGPGNTIYF. For the CDR3, the DNA is TGTGCCAGCAGCTCCAGCTGGGGGCCTGGAAACACCATATATTTT.

The J gene is TRBJ2-3, the V gene TRBV18; D is ambiguous. CDR3 length: 14 residues. Trimming took off 9 bases at V and 0 bases at J, with 13 bases between the two ends. Germline CDR1 reads KGHSH; CDR2 reads LQKENI. The CDR3 reads CASLDGASTDTQYF. The CDR3 nucleotides read TGTGCCAGTCTCGACGGTGCTAGCACAGATACGCAGTATTTT.

The chain employs TRBV28 and TRBJ2-1; 11 bases are shared with TRBD2. The trim removed 6 bases at V and 11 bases at J, leaving 9 bases unmatched. There are 14 residues in the CDR3. Germline V gene lookup returns CDR1 MDHEN and CDR2 SYDVKM. The CDR3 region has the DNA TGTGCCAGCAGCTACACCGGGACTAGCGGTCAGCAGTTCTTC. Amino acid sequence: CASSYTGTSGQQFF.

V usage is TRBV5-1 and J usage is TRBJ2-1; D may be TRBD2 (5 bases). The CDR3 has 15 amino acids. Per germline, CDR1 SGHRS and CDR2 YFSETQ. V was pared by 8 bases and J by 0 bases, with 15 bases between. The CDR3, as DNA: TGCGCCAGTAAAAGCGGCCTGAGCTCCTACAATGAGCAGTTCTTC. Its protein product is CASKSGLSSYNEQFF.

The chain links TRBV25-1 to TRBJ2-2, with D uncertain. The CDR3 is 15 residues long. CDR1 is MGHDK, CDR2 SYGVNS, per germline. Trimming pared 1 base from V and 1 base from J, leaving 7 bases between. CDR3 DNA: TGTGCCAGCAGTGAATTTTCCCAGAACACCGGGGAGCTGTTTTTT. This sequence encodes CASSEFSQNTGELFF.

The chain couples TRBV10-2 to TRBJ2-3; TRBD2 agrees at 14 bases. Losses at the gene ends were 6 bases for V and 6 bases for J; bases not matched to a gene: 5. The CDR3 runs 15 residues. Germline V gene sequence: CDR1 WSHSY, CDR2 SAAADI. As DNA, the CDR3 is TGCGCCAGCAGGATGACTAGCGGGAGGGGGGATACGCAGTATTTT. Amino acid sequence: CASRMTSGRGDTQYF.

V usage is TRBV10-3 and J usage is TRBJ2-1, with D tentatively TRBD1 (5 bases). CDR1 and CDR2 (germline): ENHRY, SYGVKD. V was shortened by 0 bases and J by 6 bases, with 9 bases between the two germline ends. There are 14 residues in the CDR3. CDR3 DNA sequence: TGTGCCATCAGTGAGTCAGGGGTGGGCAATGAGCAGTTCTTC. Amino acid sequence: CAISESGVGNEQFF.

J is TRBJ1-5 and V is TRBV10-3, with 7 positions matching TRBD1. CDR1 is ENHRY, CDR2 SYGVKD, per germline. CDR3 length: 14 amino acids. V lost 4 bases to trimming and J lost 4 bases; unmatched junction nucleotides: 4. The CDR3 sequence: CAISVQGGNQPQHF. The CDR3 nucleotides are TGTGCCATCAGTGTGCAGGGGGGTAATCAGCCCCAGCATTTT.

The chain combines TRBV21-1 with TRBJ2-7; the table calls TRBD2, which could not be checked here. TRBV21-1 is deemed a pseudogene. The CDR3 runs to 17 residues. CDR3 region: CASSMGGVRVFSYEQYF. Written as DNA, the CDR3 is TGTGCCAGCAGCATGGGGGGGGTCAGGGTGTTCTCCTACGAGCAGTACTTC.

For this clone: This same CDR3 is encoded by further DNA sequences in the sample. The chain couples TRBV30 to TRBJ1-5; TRBD1 is a possible D gene (6 bases). The length of the CDR3 is 16 residues. Germline CDR1 and CDR2: GTSNPN and SVGIG (reference sequence). The ends were cut back, 0 bases at V and 0 bases at J, with 12 bases in the middle. The CDR3 DNA sequence: TGTGCCTGGAGTGTAGGGGGGGCCAATAGCAATCAGCCCCAGCATTTT. It encodes CAWSVGGANSNQPQHF.

The rearrangement uses TRBV29-1 and TRBJ2-5; 7 bases match TRBD2. V lost 7 bases, J lost 11 bases, and 16 bases stayed unmatched. The germline gives CDR1 SQVTM, CDR2 ANQGSEA. The CDR3 is made up of 13 amino acids. CDR3 residues: CSALSDGAGEQYF. The DNA for the CDR3 is TGCAGCGCCCTCAGTGATGGGGCGGGAGAGCAGTACTTC. The full variable domain, in which reference TRBV29-1 and TRBJ2-5 provide the parts outside the CDR3, is SAVISQKPSRDICQRGTSLTIQCQVDSQVTMMFWYRQQPGQSLTLIATANQGSEATYESGFVIDKFPISRPNLTFSTLTVSNMSPEDSSIYLCSALSDGAGEQYFGPGTRLLVL.

This chain connects TRBV19 to TRBJ2-1; 9 positions agree with TRBD1. There are 18 residues in the CDR3. Germline-derived CDR1 and CDR2 are LNHDA and SQIVND (reference sequence). The J segment lost 0 bases and the V segment lost 3 bases, leaving 9 bases of the junction unmatched. CDR3 loop: CASSIRTGVQSSYNEQFF. The CDR3 region has the DNA TGTGCCAGTAGTATCCGGACAGGGGTACAGAGCTCCTACAATGAGCAGTTCTTC.

This clone showed up just once. The V call is TRBV5-1, the J call TRBJ1-2; D is uncertain. Germline CDR1 reads SGHRS; CDR2 reads YFSETQ. The CDR3 sequence is 14 residues long. The V gene lost 4 bases and the J gene lost 2 bases, with 12 bases spanning the gap. The chain's CDR3 is CASSIETQNYGYTF. The CDR3 DNA reads TGCGCCAGCAGCATAGAGACCCAGAACTATGGCTACACCTTC.